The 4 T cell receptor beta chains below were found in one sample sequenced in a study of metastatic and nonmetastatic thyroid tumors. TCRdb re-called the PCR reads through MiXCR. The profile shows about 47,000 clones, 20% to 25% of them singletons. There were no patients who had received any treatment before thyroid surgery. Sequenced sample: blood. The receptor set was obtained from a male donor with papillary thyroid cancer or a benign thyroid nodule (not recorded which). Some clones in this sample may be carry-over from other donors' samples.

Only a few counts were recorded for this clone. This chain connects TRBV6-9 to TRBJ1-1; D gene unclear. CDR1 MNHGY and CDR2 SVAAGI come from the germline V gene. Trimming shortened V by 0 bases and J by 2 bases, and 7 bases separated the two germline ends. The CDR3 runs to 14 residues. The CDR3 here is CASSYSPRNTEAFF. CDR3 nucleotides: TGTGCCAGCAGTTATTCCCCCAGAAACACTGAAGCTTTCTTT.

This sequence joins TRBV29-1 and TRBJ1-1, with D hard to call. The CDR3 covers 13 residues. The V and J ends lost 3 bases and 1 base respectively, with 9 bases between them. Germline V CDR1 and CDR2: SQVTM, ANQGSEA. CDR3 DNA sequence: TGCAGCGTTGAGTCACATACGAACACTGAAGCTTTCTTT. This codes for CSVESHTNTEAFF.

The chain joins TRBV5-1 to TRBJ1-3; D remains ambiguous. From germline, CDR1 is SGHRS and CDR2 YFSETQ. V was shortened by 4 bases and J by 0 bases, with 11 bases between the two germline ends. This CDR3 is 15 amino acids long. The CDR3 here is CASSDYIGSGNTIYF. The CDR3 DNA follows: TGCGCCAGCAGCGACTACATAGGCTCTGGAAACACCATATATTTT.

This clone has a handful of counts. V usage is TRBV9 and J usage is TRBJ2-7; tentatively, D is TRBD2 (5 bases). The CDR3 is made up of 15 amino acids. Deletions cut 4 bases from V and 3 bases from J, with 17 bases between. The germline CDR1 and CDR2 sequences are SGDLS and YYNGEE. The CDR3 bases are TGTGCCAGCAGCCCTAAAGCTAGCAGCCTCTACGAGCAGTACTTC. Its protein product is CASSPKASSLYEQYF.